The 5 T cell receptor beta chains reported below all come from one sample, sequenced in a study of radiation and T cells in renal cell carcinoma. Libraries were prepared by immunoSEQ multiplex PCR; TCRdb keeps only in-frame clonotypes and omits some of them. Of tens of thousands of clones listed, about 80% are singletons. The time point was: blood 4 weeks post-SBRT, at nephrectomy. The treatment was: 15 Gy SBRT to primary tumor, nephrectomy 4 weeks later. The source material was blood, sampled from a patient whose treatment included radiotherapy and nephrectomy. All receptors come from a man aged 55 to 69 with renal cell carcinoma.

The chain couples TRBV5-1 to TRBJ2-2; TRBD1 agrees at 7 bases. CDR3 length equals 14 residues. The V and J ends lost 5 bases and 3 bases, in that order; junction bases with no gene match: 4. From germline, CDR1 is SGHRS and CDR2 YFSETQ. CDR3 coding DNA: TGCGCCAGCAGGCCCGGGACAGACACCGGGGAGCTGTTTTTT. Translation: CASRPGTDTGELFF.

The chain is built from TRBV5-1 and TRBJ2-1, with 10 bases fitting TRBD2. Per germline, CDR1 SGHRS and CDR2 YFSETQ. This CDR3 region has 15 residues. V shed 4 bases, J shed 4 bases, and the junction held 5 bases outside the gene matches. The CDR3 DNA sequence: TGCGCCAGCAGCCCCGGGACTAGCGCTTACAATGAGCAGTTCTTC. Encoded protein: CASSPGTSAYNEQFF.

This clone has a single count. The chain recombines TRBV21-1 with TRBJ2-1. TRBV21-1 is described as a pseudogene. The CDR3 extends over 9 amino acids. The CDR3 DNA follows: TGTGCCGGAGGGGCAGGGGATTTCTTC. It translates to CAGGAGDFF.

CDR3 nucleotides: TGTGCCATCAGTGAGTCGGACAGGGGGCTCAGGACTTCGGATGGCTACACCTTC. Protein product: CAISESDRGLRTSDGYTF. V usage is TRBV10-3 and J usage is TRBJ1-2; 11 bases are a match to TRBD1. V dropped 0 bases and J dropped 6; count of bases not matched to a gene: 12. The CDR3 has 18 amino acids. Germline assignment: CDR1 ENHRY and CDR2 SYGVKD.

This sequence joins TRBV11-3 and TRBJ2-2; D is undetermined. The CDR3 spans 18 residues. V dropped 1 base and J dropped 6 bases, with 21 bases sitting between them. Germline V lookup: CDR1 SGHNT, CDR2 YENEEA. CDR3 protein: CASSLVLWLDKKAGELFF. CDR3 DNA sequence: TGTGCCAGCAGCTTAGTTCTCTGGCTAGATAAGAAGGCCGGGGAGCTGTTTTTT.